The 24 T cell receptor beta chains presented below share a single source sample, sequenced in a study of CD8 T cells in Susac syndrome. The RNA input was roughly 0.45 to 1 ug, and it was reverse transcribed with random hexamers. One entry per CDR3 protein, called by TCRdb with MiXCR from the immunoSEQ multiplex PCR reads. In the table there are hundreds of thousands of distinct CDR3 sequences, over 90% of which are singletons. The sequencing input was CD4+ T cells from PBMCs. The receptors were sampled from a human donor with Susac syndrome.

The chain joins TRBV18 to TRBJ2-7, with D perhaps being TRBD1 or TRBD2 (5 bases each). The CDR3 spans 15 residues. Deletions cut 4 bases from V and 5 bases from J, with 18 bases between. The germline CDR1 and CDR2 sequences are KGHSH and LQKENI. The CDR3 DNA follows: TGTGCCAGCTCACAAACTGCGACCCCGGGGCACGAGCAGTACTTC. Encoded protein: CASSQTATPGHEQYF.

The rearrangement links TRBV29-1 to TRBJ1-2, with TRBD1 matching over 7 bases. Germline V gives CDR1 SQVTM, CDR2 ANQGSEA. V shed 3 bases and J 5 bases; nucleotides not matched to a gene: 15. The CDR3 consists of 16 residues. The DNA for the CDR3 is TGCAGCGTTGAGGTCCAGGGGGTTCTACCCCTTTATGGCTACACCTTC. Translating gives CSVEVQGVLPLYGYTF. Full variable domain (outside the CDR3, taken from reference TRBV29-1 and TRBJ1-2): SAVISQKPSRDICQRGTSLTIQCQVDSQVTMMFWYRQQPGQSLTLIATANQGSEATYESGFVIDKFPISRPNLTFSTLTVSNMSPEDSSIYLCSVEVQGVLPLYGYTFGSGTRLTVV.

J is TRBJ1-4 and V is TRBV30, with D hard to call. The CDR3 has 12 amino acids. Germline CDR1 GTSNPN, CDR2 SVGIG (reference sequence). The V gene lost 2 bases and the J gene lost 8 bases, with 9 bases spanning the gap. CDR3 sequence reads: CAWSRLGEKLFF. The CDR3 DNA follows: TGTGCCTGGAGTCGGCTGGGGGAAAAACTGTTTTTT.

V is TRBV20-1 and J is TRBJ1-2; tentatively, D is TRBD1 (6 bases). The germline CDR1 and CDR2 sequences are DFQATT and SNEGSKA (reference sequence). The CDR3 loop spans 13 amino acids. V gave up 5 bases and J gave up 2 bases, with 12 bases separating them. CDR3 residues: CSAFTGRNYGYTF. CDR3 DNA: TGCAGTGCTTTTACAGGGAGAAACTATGGCTACACCTTC.

This sequence joins TRBV4-3 and TRBJ2-3, with 13 positions matching TRBD2. This CDR3 is built from 19 residues. CDR1 and CDR2 (germline): LGHNA, YSLEER. The trim removed 2 bases at V and 0 bases at J, leaving 8 bases unmatched. CDR3 nucleotide sequence: TGCGCCAGCAGCCAAACGGGACTAGCGGGGAACCCTAGCACAGATACGCAGTATTTT. Translating gives CASSQTGLAGNPSTDTQYF.

The rearrangement uses TRBV20-1 and TRBJ1-6; the D gene is possibly TRBD1 (6 bases). Trimming shortened V by 3 bases and J by 9 bases, and 12 bases separated the two germline ends. The germline V gene encodes CDR1 DFQATT and CDR2 SNEGSKA (reference sequence). The CDR3 is made up of 13 amino acids. The CDR3 reads CSASGAGASPLHF. Written as DNA, the CDR3 is TGCAGTGCTAGCGGGGCAGGGGCTTCACCCCTCCACTTT.

The chain is built from TRBV20-1 and TRBJ1-5; D not resolved. Germline-derived CDR1 and CDR2 are DFQATT and SNEGSKA (reference sequence). The ends were cut back, 0 bases at V and 1 base at J, with 10 bases in the middle. This CDR3 region has 15 residues. The CDR3: CSARDPSSSNQPQHF. The CDR3 DNA is TGCAGTGCTAGAGACCCGTCTAGCAGCAATCAGCCCCAGCATTTT.

This chain joins TRBV20-1 and TRBJ1-2; 10 bases align to TRBD1. This CDR3 region has 13 residues. V shed 3 bases and J 5 bases; nucleotides not matched to a gene: 3. The germline V gene has CDR1 DFQATT and CDR2 SNEGSKA (reference sequence). CDR3 region: CSASPGQGYGYTF. CDR3 DNA sequence: TGCAGTGCTAGTCCGGGACAGGGGTATGGCTACACCTTC.

In its sample, this clonotype was seen a few times. This sequence joins TRBV10-3 and TRBJ2-5; D unclear. V was shortened by 10 bases and J by 5 bases, with 11 bases between the two germline ends. Germline V gene sequence: CDR1 ENHRY, CDR2 SYGVKD. The CDR3 is 11 amino acids. CDR3 sequence: CATKEVETQYF. The CDR3 bases are TGTGCCACGAAAGAAGTGGAGACCCAGTACTTC.

The chain combines TRBV24-1 with TRBJ2-5; tentatively, D is TRBD2 (6 bases). This CDR3 is 13 amino acids long. V was shortened by 4 bases and J by 5 bases, with 10 bases between the two germline ends. The germline V gene has CDR1 KGHDR and CDR2 SFDVKD. The CDR3 spells CATSDGSWETQYF. CDR3 DNA: TGTGCCACCAGTGACGGGAGCTGGGAGACCCAGTACTTC.

This chain links TRBV30 with TRBJ1-1; the D is unclear. The CDR3 is 15 amino acids. CDR1 is GTSNPN, CDR2 SVGIG, per germline (reference sequence). V lost 4 bases and J 1 base, leaving 16 bases between the germline ends. CDR3 sequence reads: CAWKPVGAGNTEAFF. CDR3 sequence (DNA): TGTGCCTGGAAGCCCGTCGGCGCGGGGAACACTGAAGCTTTCTTT.

The V and J genes are TRBV3-1 and TRBJ2-5; TRBD2 matches 9 bases. The CDR3 runs to 16 residues. Unmatched junction bases numbered 7, after V lost 1 base and J lost 4 bases. CDR1 and CDR2 from the germline V gene are LGHDT and YNNKEL (reference sequence). The CDR3 protein is CASSQGVATSGETQYF. The CDR3 coding sequence is TGTGCCAGCAGCCAAGGAGTGGCGACTAGCGGAGAGACCCAGTACTTC.

The CDR3 DNA reads as TGCAGCGTTGTAGGGGGTGGGACGACAGATACGCAGTATTTT. The encoded protein is CSVVGGGTTDTQYF. The chain is built from TRBV29-1 and TRBJ2-3; possible D gene TRBD1, 6 bases. V shed 4 bases and J shed 3 bases, with 14 bases lying between them. CDR1 and CDR2 from the germline V gene are SQVTM and ANQGSEA. The length of the CDR3 is 14 residues.

The V gene is TRBV6-5, the J gene TRBJ1-5, with D possibly matching TRBD1 (5 bases). Trimming removed 5 bases from V and 6 bases from J, with 17 bases in between. Germline CDR1 MNHEY, CDR2 SVGAGI. The CDR3 consists of 15 residues. CDR3 sequence (DNA): TGTGCCAGCAGTCCCTCTGGGGGGTCCGGTCAGCCCCAGCATTTT. As protein: CASSPSGGSGQPQHF.

The chain has TRBV29-1 and TRBJ2-7; D unresolved. The CDR3 length is 13 residues. Germline lookup yields CDR1 SQVTM and CDR2 ANQGSEA. V was pared by 4 bases and J by 0 bases, with 10 bases between. The CDR3 protein is CSVATGVSYEQYF. The DNA for the CDR3 is TGCAGCGTTGCGACGGGCGTCTCCTACGAGCAGTACTTC.

The V gene is TRBV28, the J gene TRBJ1-2, with a weak D call TRBD1 (5 bases). Germline CDR1 reads MDHEN; CDR2 reads SYDVKM. This CDR3 comprises 15 residues. V lost 7 bases and J lost 7, with 22 bases in between. CDR3 amino acids: CASTVTGTPVVGYTF. In nucleotides, the CDR3 is TGTGCCAGCACCGTTACCGGGACTCCGGTTGTTGGCTACACCTTC.

The rearrangement joins TRBV6-2 or TRBV6-3 to TRBJ1-2; the match to TRBD1 covers 9 bases. The ends lost 6 bases at V and 4 bases at J; junction bases unmatched: 3. Germline V gene data show CDR1 as MNHEY and CDR2 as SVGEGT. The CDR3 is made up of 13 amino acids. CDR3 loop: CASRRDRVYGYTF. In nucleotides, the CDR3 is TGTGCCAGCAGACGGGACAGGGTCTATGGCTACACCTTC.

The chain employs TRBV4-3 and TRBJ2-2; 7 bases fit TRBD1. The CDR3 has 16 amino acids. The germline V gene encodes CDR1 LGHNA and CDR2 YSLEER. Losses at the gene ends were 0 bases for V and 7 bases for J; bases not matched to a gene: 8. The CDR3 loop reads CASSQEPGQASGELFF. CDR3 DNA: TGCGCCAGCAGCCAAGAACCCGGACAGGCAAGCGGGGAGCTGTTTTTT.

This chain connects TRBV6-2 or TRBV6-3 to TRBJ2-1, with 9 bases matching TRBD2. Germline values: CDR1 MNHEY, CDR2 SVGEGT. V dropped 0 bases and J dropped 9; count of bases not matched to a gene: 12. The CDR3 runs 17 residues. The CDR3 sequence: CASSYSVAGAQVSEQFF. DNA of the CDR3: TGTGCCAGCAGTTACTCGGTAGCGGGGGCCCAGGTCAGTGAGCAGTTCTTC.

This clonotype occurred once. The rearrangement uses TRBV25-1 and TRBJ1-3; 8 nucleotides agree with TRBD1. This CDR3 is built from 15 residues. The V and J ends lost 6 bases and 0 bases, in that order; junction bases with no gene match: 4. Germline CDR1 and CDR2: MGHDK and SYGVNS. CDR3 nucleotide sequence: TGTGCCAGCAGAGAGGGGACAGGCTCTGGAAACACCATATATTTT. It is translated as CASREGTGSGNTIYF. Supplemented by reference TRBV25-1 and TRBJ1-3, the full variable domain reads EADIYQTPRYLVIGTGKKITLECSQTMGHDKMYWYQQDPGMELHLIHYSYGVNSTEKGDLSSESTVSRIRTEHFPLTLESARPSHTSQYLCASREGTGSGNTIYFGEGSWLTVV.

V is TRBV7-8 and J is TRBJ1-2, with TRBD1 identical over 7 bases. Germline-derived CDR1 and CDR2 are SGHVS and FQNEAQ. The CDR3 is made up of 16 amino acids. Germline trimming cut 5 bases from V and 8 bases from J; bases unmatched to any gene: 17. The CDR3 DNA sequence: TGTGCCAGCAGCCGGGATCGACAGGGACTGGAAGGAGGCTACACCTTC. It is translated as CASSRDRQGLEGGYTF.

The rearrangement links TRBV4-3 to TRBJ2-2, with D possibly TRBD2 on 5 matching bases. CDR3 size: 15 residues. V was clipped by 5 bases and J by 5 bases, with 15 bases between them. Per germline, CDR1 LGHNA and CDR2 YSLEER. CDR3 in DNA: TGCGCCAGCAGCTACGGGGTAATTAAGACCGGGGAGCTGTTTTTT. Its translation: CASSYGVIKTGELFF.

V usage is TRBV14 and J usage is TRBJ1-5; a weak D match, TRBD1 (6 bases). The CDR3 spans 13 residues. V dropped 3 bases and J dropped 7 bases, with 10 bases sitting between them. CDR1 and CDR2 (germline): SGHDN, FVKESK. As DNA, the CDR3 is TGTGCCAGCAGCCAGACAGGAGGACAGCCCCAGCATTTT. This encodes CASSQTGGQPQHF.

The rearrangement joins TRBV30 to TRBJ2-3, with 7 positions matching TRBD1. V was pared by 1 base and J by 4 bases, with 5 bases of the junction left unmatched. From germline, CDR1 is GTSNPN and CDR2 SVGIG (reference sequence). The CDR3 has 14 amino acids. As DNA, the CDR3 is TGTGCCTGGAGTGGGTCTACAGGGGCAGATACGCAGTATTTT. Amino acids: CAWSGSTGADTQYF.